This T cell receptor (beta chain) was documented in a study of blood T cell repertoires in COVID-19. As for the study in general: COVID-19 samples from acute and convalescent phases originated in the United States, Italy and Spain. The cDNA or gDNA used as material had been derived from T cells, B-cell-depleted T cells, or PBMCs.

Per the original data handling: Using reference gene primer amplification, nucleated cell counts were estimated. TCRdb's copy holds only in-frame clones and misses some; the assay was immunoSEQ multiplex PCR. Clone size and V and J calls were adopted from that table, with D and trimming inferred from the DNA. The data hold hundreds of thousands of clones, with over 80% observed a single time. Recruited during active infection, patients (from Seattle) were subsequently followed longitudinally. Germline values: CDR1 SGHDT, CDR2 YYEEEE. The CDR3 consists of 17 residues. V shed 2 bases, J shed 4 bases, and the junction held 10 bases outside the gene matches.

Sequencing input: peripheral blood. The V gene is TRBV5-6, the J gene TRBJ2-7; TRBD2 matches 12 bases. The TCR sequence derives from a woman in her 30s with COVID-19, enrolled during active disease. As DNA, the CDR3 is TGTGCCAGCAGCTTCTGGCTAGCGGGAGGGCGGTCGTACGAGCAGTACTTC. The encoded protein is CASSFWLAGGRSYEQYF.